One and the same sample provided the 13 T cell receptor beta chains below, sequenced in a study of Graves' ophthalmopathy and Graves' hyperthyroidism. Scientists amplified the TCR beta CDR3 regions from RNA transcripts. HTBI-primed first-round RT-PCR preceded second-round multiplex PCR. MiXCR was run by TCRdb on the multiplex PCR reads, yielding one entry per CDR3 protein. The table records about 370,000 distinct CDR3 sequences, approximately 20% of them present only once. What was sequenced was peripheral blood. The origin of the receptors is a woman under 30 with Graves' ophthalmopathy.

There are a few counts of this clonotype. The chain links TRBV6-5 to TRBJ1-2, with D unresolved. Trimming stripped 2 bases from V and 8 bases from J, with 15 bases between. The CDR3 covers 14 residues. Germline CDR1 is MNHEY and CDR2 is SVGAGI. The CDR3 region is CASSYGDSVLGYTF. Written as DNA, the CDR3 is TGTGCCAGCAGTTACGGGGATTCGGTTTTGGGCTACACCTTC.

This clonotype was recorded many times. The chain recombines TRBV28 with TRBJ2-4; 7 bases line up with TRBD2. The CDR3 runs 15 residues. Trimming at V came to 6 bases and at J to 4 bases, leaving 9 bases not matched to a gene. The V gene's germline CDR1 is MDHEN and CDR2 SYDVKM. The CDR3 DNA reads TGTGCCAGCAGCACAACCCGGGAGGTTAAAAACATTCAGTACTTC. It yields the protein CASSTTREVKNIQYF.

The J gene is TRBJ2-2, the V gene TRBV6-1; tentatively, D is TRBD2 (6 bases). Trimming stripped 6 bases from V and 2 bases from J, with 10 bases between. Germline V gene sequence: CDR1 MNHNS, CDR2 SASEGT. The CDR3 is 14 amino acids. CDR3 nucleotides: TGTGCCAGCAGCGCGGGACGAAACACCGGGGAGCTGTTTTTT. Amino acids: CASSAGRNTGELFF.

This clonotype showed up many times. This chain joins TRBV6-2 or TRBV6-3 and TRBJ2-4; TRBD2 agrees at 12 bases. Germline V CDR1 and CDR2: MNHEY, SVGEGT. Unmatched junction bases numbered 9, after V lost 5 bases and J lost 1 base. This CDR3 comprises 18 residues. The CDR3 DNA follows: TGTGCCAGCAGTAAGACTAGCGGGAGAGGTTCGGCCAAAAACATTCAGTACTTC. Encoded protein: CASSKTSGRGSAKNIQYF.

This clonotype was picked up many times. The V gene is TRBV15, the J gene TRBJ1-1, with D possibly matching TRBD1 (6 bases). Germline V gene data show CDR1 as LNHNV and CDR2 as YYDKDF (reference sequence). V lost 8 bases and J lost 1, with 14 bases in between. The CDR3 consists of 14 residues. This chain's CDR3 is CATEGSRGNTEAFF. CDR3 nucleotides: TGTGCCACCGAAGGGAGCAGGGGGAACACTGAAGCTTTCTTT.

Many counts were recorded for this clonotype. The chain couples TRBV7-2 to TRBJ2-7, with a possible D match to TRBD2 (6 bases). The CDR3 consists of 14 residues. CDR1 and CDR2 from the germline V gene are SGHTA and FQGNSA. V lost 5 bases and J 3 bases, leaving 14 bases between the germline ends. CDR3 sequence: CASSPPGRGYEQYF. The CDR3, as DNA: TGTGCCAGCAGCCCCCCGGGGCGGGGCTACGAGCAGTACTTC. The full variable domain, its missing parts supplied by reference TRBV7-2 and TRBJ2-7, is GAGVSQSPSNKVTEKGKDVELRCDPISGHTALYWYRQSLGQGLEFLIYFQGNSAPDKSGLPSDRFSAERTGGSVSTLTIQRTQQEDSAVYLCASSPPGRGYEQYFGPGTRLTVT.

This clonotype has a count of ten or more. This chain links TRBV9 with TRBJ2-2; TRBD1 matches at 9 bases. The CDR3 is 17 amino acids. Looked up from germline, CDR1 is SGDLS and CDR2 is YYNGEE. Trimming took 3 bases from V and 1 from J; bases not matched to a gene: 7. The CDR3 DNA is TGTGCCAGCAGCGCGGGACAGGGAGGACGGAACACCGGGGAGCTGTTTTTT. This gives the protein CASSAGQGGRNTGELFF.

This sequence joins TRBV6-1 and TRBJ2-5, with D perhaps matching TRBD1 (7 bases). The CDR3 contains 15 residues. The V and J ends lost 7 bases and 1 base respectively, with 16 bases between them. Germline loops: CDR1 MNHNS, CDR2 SASEGT. CDR3 DNA sequence: TGTGCCAGCACCCCCCGCAGGGGGGTCCAAGAGACCCAGTACTTC. Its protein product is CASTPRRGVQETQYF.

This clonotype was counted many times. This chain connects TRBV27 to TRBJ2-5; 9 bases are a match to TRBD2. J lost 5 bases, V lost 3 bases, and 4 bases had no gene match. CDR3 length: 14 residues. The germline CDR1 and CDR2 sequences are MNHEY and SMNVEV (reference sequence). CDR3 protein: CASSFGLAGETQYF. As DNA, the CDR3 is TGTGCCAGCAGTTTTGGTCTAGCGGGGGAGACCCAGTACTTC.

Ten or more counts support this clonotype. This chain joins TRBV4-2 and TRBJ1-1; no clear D. Germline values: CDR1 LGHNA, CDR2 YNFKEQ. Trimming shortened V by 1 base and J by 3 bases, and 12 bases separated the two germline ends. The CDR3 length is 15 residues. The CDR3: CASSQVPKRDTEAFF. DNA for the CDR3: TGTGCCAGCAGCCAAGTCCCAAAACGGGACACTGAAGCTTTCTTT.

This clonotype has a count of ten or more. The chain couples TRBV27 to TRBJ1-5; tentatively, D is TRBD1 (6 bases). Germline assignment: CDR1 MNHEY and CDR2 SMNVEV (reference sequence). The CDR3 runs 15 residues. Trimming took off 5 bases at V and 7 bases at J, with 18 bases between the two ends. In DNA, the CDR3 is TGTGCCAGCAGTCCCAAGTCAGGGGTTTGGCAGCCCCAGCATTTT. Amino acids: CASSPKSGVWQPQHF.

This chain joins TRBV12-3 or TRBV12-4 and TRBJ1-5; D is possibly TRBD1 (6 bases). V dropped 5 bases and J dropped 6 bases, with 17 bases sitting between them. The CDR3 spans 15 residues. The CDR3 DNA is TGTGCCAGCAGTCCTAATACAGGGCCCGCTCAGCCCCAGCATTTT. Translated, it gives CASSPNTGPAQPQHF.

This clonotype was detected ten times or more. The chain recombines TRBV6-2 or TRBV6-3 with TRBJ2-7; a weak D match, TRBD1 (6 bases). The CDR3 is 11 residues long. The V end lost 8 bases, the J end lost 6 bases, and 11 bases lay between the germline ends. The germline V gene has CDR1 MNHEY and CDR2 SVGEGT. CDR3 sequence (DNA): TGTGCCAGCTATACAGGGTTCGAGCAGTACTTC. Its translation is CASYTGFEQYF.